A single sample gave rise to the 17 T cell receptor beta chains below, sequenced in a study of T cells in Graves' hyperthyroidism and ophthalmopathy. Amplification targeted TCR beta CDR3 regions from RNA transcripts. The HTBI primer set drove a first-round RT-PCR of the TCR CDR3. TCRdb fed the multiplex PCR reads into MiXCR, producing one record per CDR3 protein. The sample holds 360,000 or so distinct CDR3 sequences, roughly 20% seen once. The specimen was blood. These receptor sequences come from a woman aged 40 to 50 with Graves' ophthalmopathy.

This clonotype was seen at least ten times. The chain employs TRBV28 and TRBJ1-2; D is unclear. V dropped 5 bases and J dropped 10 bases, with 17 bases sitting between them. The CDR3 loop spans 13 amino acids. Per the germline V gene, CDR1 is MDHEN and CDR2 is SYDVKM. The DNA of the CDR3 is TGTGCCAGCAGTATTCTGGGCACCCAAATCTACACCTTC. Translation: CASSILGTQIYTF.

This clonotype has at least ten counts. The V and J genes are TRBV11-2 and TRBJ1-6; a weak D match, TRBD1 (5 bases). The V and J ends lost 5 bases and 9 bases respectively, with 14 bases between them. Germline V gene data show CDR1 as SGHAT and CDR2 as FQNNGV. The CDR3 contains 14 residues. CDR3 sequence reads: CASSRGADLSPLHF. CDR3 DNA sequence: TGTGCCAGCAGCCGAGGGGCAGATCTTTCACCCCTCCACTTT. The variable domain in full, with the rest retrieved from reference TRBV11-2 and TRBJ1-6, is EAGVAQSPRYKIIEKRQSVAFWCNPISGHATLYWYQQILGQGPKLLIQFQNNGVVDDSQLPKDRFSAERLKGVDSTLKIQPAKLEDSAVYLCASSRGADLSPLHFGNGTRLTVT.

Many counts were recorded for this clonotype. As DNA, the CDR3 is TGTGCCAGCAGCCAAGGCTTCGAGGGCGGTGGCTACACCTTC. This sequence encodes CASSQGFEGGGYTF. The chain has TRBV7-2 and TRBJ1-2; no definite D call. The CDR3 spans 14 residues. The V end was cut by 5 bases, the J end by 7 bases, with 17 bases between. Germline loops: CDR1 SGHTA, CDR2 FQGNSA.

Many counts were recorded for this clonotype. The V call is TRBV6-1, the J call TRBJ1-5; D may be TRBD1 (6 bases). In germline, CDR1 is MNHNS, CDR2 SASEGT. The CDR3 covers 16 residues. Trimming pared 6 bases from V and 4 bases from J, leaving 19 bases between. CDR3 DNA: TGTGCCAGCAGCTCCGGACAGTTTACCTTAAATCAGCCCCAGCATTTT. It yields the protein CASSSGQFTLNQPQHF.

This clonotype was seen ten or more times. The rearrangement uses TRBV24-1 and TRBJ1-1; D gene ambiguous. CDR1 is KGHDR, CDR2 SFDVKD, per germline. The CDR3 consists of 13 residues. V lost 6 bases, J lost 1 base, and 8 bases lay in between. The CDR3 sequence: CATSLSANTEAFF. The CDR3 nucleotides are TGTGCCACCAGTTTATCAGCGAACACTGAAGCTTTCTTT.

This clonotype has a count of ten or more. V and J are TRBV24-1 and TRBJ2-3; TRBD1 matches at 7 bases. Trimming cost V 1 base and J 3 bases; bases outside gene matches: 6. Germline V gene lookup returns CDR1 KGHDR and CDR2 SFDVKD. CDR3 length equals 16 residues. The CDR3 spells CATSDFQGEGTDTQYF. Written as DNA, the CDR3 is TGTGCCACCAGTGATTTCCAGGGGGAAGGGACAGATACGCAGTATTTT.

This clonotype appeared many times. The gene calls are TRBV7-9 and TRBJ2-7; D ambiguous. Per germline, CDR1 SEHNR and CDR2 FQNEAQ (reference sequence). The CDR3 spans 14 residues. Trimming removed 2 bases from V and 7 bases from J, with 15 bases in between. The CDR3 sequence is CASSLNPEVGEQYF. DNA for the CDR3: TGTGCCAGCAGCTTAAACCCAGAGGTTGGGGAGCAGTACTTC.

This chain connects TRBV6-2 or TRBV6-3 to TRBJ2-7, with TRBD2 matching 10 bases. The CDR3 contains 13 residues. The trim removed 8 bases at V and 5 bases at J, leaving 6 bases unmatched. The V gene's germline CDR1 is MNHEY and CDR2 SVGEGT. The DNA of the CDR3 is TGTGCCAGCGGGGCTAGCGGGAGTCACGAGCAGTACTTC. This sequence encodes CASGASGSHEQYF.

The rearrangement links TRBV29-1 to TRBJ2-7, with D perhaps matching TRBD1 (5 bases). The CDR3 is 11 amino acids. Germline CDR1 SQVTM, CDR2 ANQGSEA. Trimming stripped 6 bases from V and 3 bases from J, with 9 bases between. DNA for the CDR3: TGCAGCGTGTTACAGGACTACGAGCAGTACTTC. Encoded protein: CSVLQDYEQYF.

This clonotype occurred many times. J is TRBJ1-1 and V is TRBV10-1; D gene uncertain. CDR3 size: 13 residues. CDR1 WNHNN and CDR2 SYGVQD come from the germline V gene (reference sequence). Trimming shortened V by 0 bases and J by 11 bases, and 13 bases separated the two germline ends. The CDR3 DNA sequence: TGCGCCAGCAGTGAGTCGGGTGACATCGATGCTTTCTTT. This codes for CASSESGDIDAFF.

The chain links TRBV4-2 to TRBJ1-2, with TRBD1 as a possible D gene (6 bases). The ends were cut back, 0 bases at V and 8 bases at J, with 16 bases in the middle. The CDR3 sequence is 15 residues long. CDR1 and CDR2 (germline): LGHNA, YNFKEQ. The CDR3 is CASSQDRAGALGYTF. The CDR3 nucleotides read TGTGCCAGCAGCCAAGATAGGGCAGGGGCGTTGGGCTACACCTTC.

This clonotype occurred many times. A junction boundary mismatches the germline segment, possibly from a read error. The rearrangement uses TRBV28 and TRBJ2-7, with TRBD2 matching over 9 bases. The CDR3 runs 14 residues. Germline loops: CDR1 MDHEN, CDR2 SYDVKM. The CDR3 here is CATRLAEPSYEQYF. For the CDR3, the DNA is TGCGCCACCAGACTAGCGGAGCCCTCCTACGAGCAGTACTTC.

This clonotype was detected ten times or more. The chain employs TRBV5-1 and TRBJ2-2, with unresolved D. V lost 0 bases and J 4 bases, leaving 10 bases between the germline ends. CDR1 and CDR2 (germline): SGHRS, YFSETQ. This CDR3 spans 15 amino acids. CDR3 nucleotide sequence: TGCGCCAGCAGCTTGGCGGGTCCCACCACCGGGGAGCTGTTTTTT. Translation gives CASSLAGPTTGELFF.

This chain uses TRBV19 with TRBJ1-1, with 7 positions matching TRBD1. V shed 1 base, J shed 1 base, and the junction held 9 bases outside the gene matches. Germline-derived CDR1 and CDR2 are LNHDA and SQIVND (reference sequence). This CDR3 contains 17 residues. Written as DNA, the CDR3 is TGTGCCAGTAGTATAGTAGGCGTGCGGGACAGGAACACTGAAGCTTTCTTT. As protein: CASSIVGVRDRNTEAFF.

This clonotype was counted ten times or more. This sequence joins TRBV6-5 and TRBJ2-7; unclear D gene. Between the trimmed V and J ends, which lost 10 bases and 5 bases, there was a span of 15 bases. Germline V gene lookup returns CDR1 MNHEY and CDR2 SVGAGI. This CDR3 has 12 residues. CDR3 DNA sequence: TGTGCCATCCGTTCCCGACTTGACGAGCAGTACTTC. Translating gives CAIRSRLDEQYF.

The sample holds many counts of this clonotype. V usage is TRBV30 and J usage is TRBJ1-5, with 7 bases that match TRBD1. V lost 2 bases, J lost 0 bases, and 10 bases stayed unmatched. This CDR3 contains 17 residues. The germline V gene has CDR1 GTSNPN and CDR2 SVGIG (reference sequence). The CDR3 protein is CAWSQPEGTVSNQPQHF. DNA for the CDR3: TGTGCCTGGAGTCAACCCGAAGGGACAGTTAGCAATCAGCCCCAGCATTTT.

This clonotype was recorded many times. The chain's CDR3 is CASRQTGGTEAFF. The CDR3 DNA reads as TGTGCCAGCAGACAGACAGGGGGCACTGAAGCTTTCTTT. This rearrangement joins TRBV27 to TRBJ1-1, with 9 bases lining up with TRBD1. The CDR3 is made up of 13 amino acids. Trimming removed 6 bases from V and 4 bases from J; junction bases left unmatched: 3. The germline V gene encodes CDR1 MNHEY and CDR2 SMNVEV (reference sequence).